These 19 T cell receptor beta chains share one sample of origin, sequenced in a study of shared clonotypes between healthy human individuals. Produced via immunoSEQ multiplex PCR; TCRdb's table is partial and in-frame only. The sample has 180,000 or so clones, about 93% seen once. The sample taken for sequencing was naive CD4+ T cells sorted from blood. Subset given: CD45RA+ positively selected. The origin of the receptors is a woman in her twenties or thirties in good health.

This clone was detected only once. J is TRBJ2-7 and V is TRBV18, with 8 bases matching TRBD1. J lost 3 bases, V lost 3 bases, and 4 bases had no gene match. This CDR3 region has 14 residues. CDR1 and CDR2 (germline): KGHSH, LQKENI. The CDR3 sequence: CASSPIGTGYEQYF. The CDR3 DNA follows: TGTGCCAGCTCACCCATTGGGACAGGCTACGAGCAGTACTTC.

This clone has only one observation. J is TRBJ2-5 and V is TRBV25-1; D is uncertain. The last part of the DNA fits TRBJ2-7 better; the J call may be wrong. The germline gives CDR1 MGHDK, CDR2 SYGVNS. The CDR3 consists of 11 residues. This CDR3 reads CASSEYGEQYF. The CDR3 region has the DNA TGTGCCAGCAGTGAATATGGCGAGCAGTACTTC.

This rearrangement joins TRBV6-6 to TRBJ2-5, with 9 bases aligning to TRBD1. This CDR3 region has 14 residues. Germline assignment: CDR1 MNHNY and CDR2 SVGAGI (reference sequence). Trimming removed 7 bases from V and 4 bases from J; junction bases left unmatched: 7. CDR3 DNA: TGTGCCAGCACCTCCGGGACAGGGATAGAGACCCAGTACTTC. It specifies CASTSGTGIETQYF.

The chain couples TRBV30 to TRBJ1-6; D not certain. The V and J ends lost 3 bases and 8 bases respectively, with 8 bases between them. The CDR3 has 12 residues. Germline lookup yields CDR1 GTSNPN and CDR2 SVGIG (reference sequence). CDR3 protein: CAWRSGYSPLHF. CDR3 nucleotide sequence: TGTGCCTGGAGGTCCGGGTATTCACCCCTCCACTTT.

This clone was counted a single time. This chain joins TRBV18 and TRBJ1-3, with no clear D. The CDR3 loop spans 17 amino acids. V lost 6 bases and J 0 bases, leaving 18 bases between the germline ends. Per germline, CDR1 KGHSH and CDR2 LQKENI. The CDR3 region is CASSPSRSVISGNTIYF. The DNA for the CDR3 is TGTGCCAGCTCCCCGTCCCGGAGCGTCATCTCTGGAAACACCATATATTTT.

The chain employs TRBV7-9 and TRBJ2-7, with unresolved D. This CDR3 comprises 13 residues. Germline values: CDR1 SEHNR, CDR2 FQNEAQ (reference sequence). V was clipped by 5 bases and J by 6 bases, with 14 bases between them. The CDR3 nucleotides are TGTGCCAGCAGCACCCAGGAATCGAGCGAGCAGTACTTC. Protein: CASSTQESSEQYF.

The rearrangement uses TRBV19 and TRBJ2-2; possibly TRBD1 for D (6 bases). Trimming removed 4 bases from V and 3 bases from J, with 15 bases in between. The germline gives CDR1 LNHDA, CDR2 SQIVND (reference sequence). The CDR3 is 16 amino acids. CDR3 nucleotides: TGTGCCAGTAGTACCTCTAGGCAGGGGTACACCGGGGAGCTGTTTTTT. Translated, it gives CASSTSRQGYTGELFF. Looking up the rest from reference TRBV19 and TRBJ2-2 gives the full variable domain: DGGITQSPKYLFRKEGQNVTLSCEQNLNHDAMYWYRQDPGQGLRLIYYSQIVNDFQKGDIAEGYSVSREKKESFPLTVTSAQKNPTAFYLCASSTSRQGYTGELFFGEGSRLTVL.

The CDR3 sequence: CASSDYREQEKLFF. The CDR3, as DNA: TGTGCCAGCAGCGATTACAGGGAACAGGAAAAACTGTTTTTT. This sequence joins TRBV6-5 and TRBJ1-4; D possibly corresponds to TRBD1 (6 bases). The CDR3 sequence is 14 residues long. Trimming took 6 bases from V and 8 from J, leaving 16 bases between them. Germline V lookup: CDR1 MNHEY, CDR2 SVGAGI.

V usage is TRBV9 and J usage is TRBJ1-2; tentatively, D is TRBD1 (6 bases). CDR3 length equals 16 residues. Germline V lookup: CDR1 SGDLS, CDR2 YYNGEE. Trimming removed 2 bases at V and 4 bases at J, with 18 bases between. CDR3: CASSVLSTGLGYGYTF. The CDR3 DNA follows: TGTGCCAGCAGCGTCCTATCAACAGGGTTGGGCTATGGCTACACCTTC.

This chain connects TRBV7-2 to TRBJ2-1, with 8 bases matching TRBD2. CDR1 is SGHTA and CDR2 is FQGNSA in the germline V gene. The CDR3 is made up of 15 amino acids. V lost 1 base and J lost 4; bases outside the gene matches: 3. DNA for the CDR3: TGTGCCAGCAGCTTAGTGGGACTAGGATACAATGAGCAGTTCTTC. Translating it yields CASSLVGLGYNEQFF.

This rearrangement joins TRBV18 to TRBJ2-2; D not certain. Germline V lookup: CDR1 KGHSH, CDR2 LQKENI. The V gene lost 8 bases and the J gene lost 3 bases, with 10 bases spanning the gap. There are 13 residues in the CDR3. CDR3 region: CASARYDTGELFF. The CDR3 nucleotides are TGTGCCAGCGCCCGTTATGACACCGGGGAGCTGTTTTTT.

The CDR3, as DNA: TGTGCCAGCAGCTTCCTAGGGACAGGGGCTGGAAACACCATATATTTT. This gives the protein CASSFLGTGAGNTIYF. The V call is TRBV11-2, the J call TRBJ1-3, with TRBD1 identical over 10 bases. Germline lookup yields CDR1 SGHAT and CDR2 FQNNGV. The V gene end was trimmed by 3 bases and the J gene end by 2 bases; junction bases not matched to a gene: 4. This CDR3 is built from 16 residues. The full variable domain, completed using reference TRBV11-2 and TRBJ1-3, is EAGVAQSPRYKIIEKRQSVAFWCNPISGHATLYWYQQILGQGPKLLIQFQNNGVVDDSQLPKDRFSAERLKGVDSTLKIQPAKLEDSAVYLCASSFLGTGAGNTIYFGEGSWLTVV.

The CDR3 bases are TGTGCCAGCAGTTCCCAGGGTAGTCTCTTGAATGGCTACACCTTC. Translated, it gives CASSSQGSLLNGYTF. The V and J genes are TRBV28 and TRBJ1-2, with a tentative D call TRBD1 (5 bases). V was cut by 4 bases and J by 6 bases, with 18 bases left in between. Germline assignment: CDR1 MDHEN and CDR2 SYDVKM. This CDR3 has 15 amino acids.

The chain recombines TRBV5-4 with TRBJ2-5; D perhaps matches TRBD2 (6 bases). The J call may be in error: the DNA end matches TRBJ2-7 better. Germline V gene sequence: CDR1 SGHNT, CDR2 YYREEE (reference sequence). The CDR3 contains 15 residues. The DNA for the CDR3 is TGTGCCAGCAGGGCGGGACCCAGGCCCGCCTACGAGCAGTACTTC. This sequence encodes CASRAGPRPAYEQYF.

The CDR3 nucleotides are TGTGCCAGCAGTTCGCCGCGGGGGCCTAATGAAAAACTGTTTTTT. Protein sequence: CASSSPRGPNEKLFF. The rearrangement links TRBV28 to TRBJ1-4; a possible D gene is TRBD1 (6 bases). Germline values: CDR1 MDHEN, CDR2 SYDVKM. The CDR3 is made up of 15 amino acids. The V end was cut by 4 bases, the J end by 3 bases, with 12 bases between.

CDR3 in DNA: TGTGCCAGCAGGGCGGGGGACCACGAGCAGTACTTC. This gives the protein CASRAGDHEQYF. The chain couples TRBV28 to TRBJ2-7, with TRBD2 matching 7 bases. From germline, CDR1 is MDHEN and CDR2 SYDVKM. The CDR3 spans 12 residues. Losses at the gene ends were 6 bases for V and 5 bases for J; bases not matched to a gene: 4.

The chain combines TRBV19 with TRBJ1-2; 7 bases are shared with TRBD1. The CDR3 length is 14 residues. Per the germline V gene, CDR1 is LNHDA and CDR2 is SQIVND (reference sequence). The J segment lost 7 bases and the V segment lost 1 base, leaving 6 bases of the junction unmatched. The CDR3, as DNA: TGTGCCAGTAGTATAGGGGGGACAGAGCGTGGCTACACCTTC. Its protein is CASSIGGTERGYTF.

The chain uses TRBV28 and TRBJ2-5; 10 bases align to TRBD2. The J call may be faulty, since TRBJ2-7 better matches the DNA end. Germline V gene lookup returns CDR1 MDHEN and CDR2 SYDVKM. The CDR3 covers 17 residues. The CDR3 protein is CASSLFASSGSAYEQYF. The CDR3 DNA reads as TGTGCCAGCAGTTTATTTGCCTCTAGCGGGAGCGCTTACGAGCAGTACTTC.

This clone has only a few counts. This chain links TRBV28 with TRBJ2-7; D call uncertain. This CDR3 has 11 amino acids. Germline CDR1 is MDHEN and CDR2 is SYDVKM. The ends were cut back, 6 bases at V and 6 bases at J, with 9 bases in the middle. CDR3 protein: CASSHRSEQYF. The CDR3 coding sequence is TGTGCCAGCAGCCATAGGAGCGAGCAGTACTTC.